One T cell receptor beta chain is described in this entry. Antigen specificity is unknown. Both 60 Vbeta primers and 13 Jbeta primers went into the PCR. The repertoire was sequenced with immunoSEQ multiplex PCR; TCRdb's copy has only in-frame clones and lacks some. The sample lists 200,000 or so clones, approximately 78% seen once, with approximately 6.5% in the top ten. The entry originates in a study of cytomegalovirus exposure and HLA in healthy donors. After removal of 4 bases from V and 6 bases from J, the junction contained 5 bases not matched to a gene. CDR1 LGHNA and CDR2 YNFKEQ come from the germline V gene. The CDR3 is made up of 15 amino acids. Overall study findings and caveats: In vitro confirmation showed three CMV-associated chains to be CMV antigen specific.

The sequenced material came from PBMCs. The source of this sequence is a woman aged 50 to 60 in good health and CMV-seropositive. The genes are TRBV4-2 and TRBJ2-2; 10 nucleotides align to TRBD2. The CDR3 region has the DNA TGTGCCAGCAGCCCCCAGCGGGAGGGCCCCGGGGAGCTGTTTTTT. It encodes CASSPQREGPGELFF.